These 32 T cell receptor beta chains came from one sample sequenced in a study of identical twins. Via MiXCR, TCRdb re-called the 5' RACE reads, giving one row per CDR3 protein. The sample records fewer than 650,000 distinct CDR3 sequences, about 7.6% being singletons. These records were also assigned to another study, of yellow fever vaccine responses in identical twins.

Source material: PBMCs. The receptors were gathered from a woman younger than 30 in good health.

The chain joins TRBV9 to TRBJ2-2; no clear D gene. V was trimmed by 3 bases and J by 10 bases, leaving 25 bases between them. The CDR3 contains 17 residues. Germline CDR1 is SGDLS and CDR2 is YYNGEE. Written as DNA, the CDR3 is TGTGCCAGCAGCGCAGTAGCAGCGTCTGGGGTCTCAAAGGAGCTGTTTTTT. Protein: CASSAVAASGVSKELFF.

This clonotype was counted ten times or more. The V gene is TRBV10-3, the J gene TRBJ1-1; D is unresolved. The CDR3 contains 15 residues. Germline V gene sequence: CDR1 ENHRY, CDR2 SYGVKD. Trimming cost V 0 bases and J 6 bases, with 14 bases left between them. This CDR3 is CAISESGGERSEAFF. The CDR3 bases are TGTGCCATCAGTGAGTCGGGCGGAGAAAGGTCTGAAGCTTTCTTT.

The chain uses TRBV28 and TRBJ2-3, with 10 bases identical to TRBD2. Germline lookup yields CDR1 MDHEN and CDR2 SYDVKM. V trimming: 4 bases; J trimming: 5 bases; junction bases outside the gene matches: 9. The CDR3 spans 16 residues. CDR3 protein: CASSSPPGLALDTQYF. The CDR3 nucleotides are TGTGCCAGCAGTTCCCCCCCGGGACTAGCGTTAGATACGCAGTATTTT.

This clonotype was counted between two and nine times. The chain carries TRBV24-1 and TRBJ1-1; D remains ambiguous. This CDR3 region has 13 residues. Germline assignment: CDR1 KGHDR and CDR2 SFDVKD. Trimming left V 4 bases short and J 0 bases short, with 5 bases between. The CDR3 region is CATSEAVNTEAFF. CDR3 DNA: TGTGCCACCAGTGAGGCGGTGAACACTGAAGCTTTCTTT.

V usage is TRBV18 and J usage is TRBJ1-2; perhaps TRBD1 as D (5 bases). The CDR3 has 13 residues. Trimming took off 2 bases at V and 6 bases at J, with 10 bases between the two ends. Per the germline V gene, CDR1 is KGHSH and CDR2 is LQKENI. CDR3 bases: TGTGCCAGCTCACCAGGGCAGGGTCATGGCTACACCTTC. Protein product: CASSPGQGHGYTF.

Points on this clonotype: Given a much more abundant clone one base away, this may be a read error. V usage is TRBV28 and J usage is TRBJ2-1; D possibly corresponds to TRBD2 (6 bases). This CDR3 contains 15 residues. The germline CDR1 and CDR2 sequences are MDHEN and SYDVKM. V was clipped by 3 bases and J by 4 bases, with 13 bases between them. The chain's CDR3 is CASSFIGGVYNEQFF. CDR3 nucleotide sequence: TGTGCCAGCAGTTTTATAGGCGGGGTATACAATGAGCAGTTCTTC.

This clonotype was counted at least ten times. CDR3 in DNA: TGTGCCAGCGGGCGGGGGCCCGGGGATACGCAGTATTTT. Translation gives CASGRGPGDTQYF. This chain links TRBV12-3 or TRBV12-4 with TRBJ2-3; perhaps TRBD2 as D (7 bases). This CDR3 has 13 residues. Between the trimmed V and J ends, which lost 8 bases and 6 bases, there was a span of 15 bases.

This clonotype was counted between two and nine times. The chain recombines TRBV7-9 with TRBJ2-1, with TRBD2 matching 9 bases. This CDR3 has 15 residues. The ends lost 7 bases at V and 4 bases at J; junction bases unmatched: 8. Germline-derived CDR1 and CDR2 are SEHNR and FQNEAQ (reference sequence). The DNA of the CDR3 is TGTGCCAGCACACATAGCGGGGGTGTGTACAATGAGCAGTTCTTC. Its protein product is CASTHSGGVYNEQFF.

This clonotype was counted many times. This chain connects TRBV11-2 to TRBJ2-1; 12 nucleotides agree with TRBD2. Trimming cost V 6 bases and J 5 bases; bases outside gene matches: 5. The germline CDR1 and CDR2 sequences are SGHAT and FQNNGV. This CDR3 is 15 amino acids long. The CDR3 nucleotides read TGTGCCAGCAGTCAGACTAGCGGGAGCCACAATGAGCAGTTCTTC. It specifies CASSQTSGSHNEQFF.

V and J are TRBV5-1 and TRBJ2-1; 9 positions agree with TRBD2. The trim removed 0 bases at V and 4 bases at J, leaving 5 bases unmatched. The CDR3 spans 16 residues. Germline V gene data show CDR1 as SGHRS and CDR2 as YFSETQ. CDR3 amino acids: CASSLAPAGGYNEQFF. The CDR3, as DNA: TGCGCCAGCAGCTTGGCTCCAGCGGGGGGATACAATGAGCAGTTCTTC.

This clonotype turned up a few times. The chain is built from TRBV9 and TRBJ2-3, with TRBD2 matching 8 bases. Per germline, CDR1 SGDLS and CDR2 YYNGEE. With 1 base clipped from V and 4 bases from J, the junction kept 11 bases outside the gene matches. This CDR3 is 17 amino acids long. CDR3 loop: CASSVTPGGGRADTQYF. DNA of the CDR3: TGTGCCAGCAGCGTAACTCCCGGCGGGGGGCGTGCAGATACGCAGTATTTT.

This clonotype appeared a few times. The V call is TRBV7-9, the J call TRBJ2-5; perhaps TRBD2 as D (5 bases). Germline assignment: CDR1 SEHNR and CDR2 FQNEAQ (reference sequence). The length of the CDR3 is 12 residues. The V and J ends lost 2 bases and 5 bases respectively, with 6 bases between them. The CDR3 protein is CASSLWEETQYF. The CDR3 DNA is TGTGCCAGCAGCTTATGGGAGGAGACCCAGTACTTC.

The rearrangement links TRBV6-2 or TRBV6-3 to TRBJ2-3; 8 positions agree with TRBD1. V lost 6 bases to trimming and J lost 1 base; unmatched junction nucleotides: 6. Germline CDR1 MNHEY, CDR2 SVGEGT. CDR3 length equals 15 residues. DNA for the CDR3: TGTGCCAGCAGGTGGACAGGGCTAGGCACAGATACGCAGTATTTT. Translated: CASRWTGLGTDTQYF.

In its sample, this clonotype was seen a few times. The genes are TRBV24-1 and TRBJ2-1; a possible D gene is TRBD2 (5 bases). The CDR3 extends over 17 amino acids. Trimming stripped 2 bases from V and 4 bases from J, with 17 bases between. Germline lookup yields CDR1 KGHDR and CDR2 SFDVKD. In DNA, the CDR3 is TGTGCCACCAGTGATTACGGACGCCCGACGGGGTACAATGAGCAGTTCTTC. Translation gives CATSDYGRPTGYNEQFF.

This clonotype showed up many times. This sequence joins TRBV28 and TRBJ1-1; 7 nucleotides line up with TRBD1. Losses at the gene ends were 5 bases for V and 1 base for J; bases not matched to a gene: 13. This CDR3 region has 17 residues. From germline, CDR1 is MDHEN and CDR2 SYDVKM. The CDR3 DNA is TGTGCCAGCAGTCTCAATGTGGGCTGGACAGGGAACACTGAAGCTTTCTTT. Residues: CASSLNVGWTGNTEAFF.

This clonotype was seen at least ten times. V is TRBV6-5 and J is TRBJ1-2; D not resolved. The V gene lost 0 bases and the J gene lost 0 bases, with 8 bases spanning the gap. The CDR3 spans 15 residues. Germline values: CDR1 MNHEY, CDR2 SVGAGI. The CDR3 sequence is CASSYSGQTNYGYTF. Written as DNA, the CDR3 is TGTGCCAGCAGTTACTCGGGCCAGACTAACTATGGCTACACCTTC.

This clonotype was detected only a few times. J is TRBJ2-3 and V is TRBV7-8, with 8 bases identical to TRBD2. The CDR3 has 15 residues. V shed 5 bases and J 8 bases; nucleotides not matched to a gene: 12. Germline values: CDR1 SGHVS, CDR2 FQNEAQ. CDR3 region: CASSPGRTSPLTQYF. The DNA of the CDR3 is TGTGCCAGCAGCCCAGGGCGGACTAGCCCCCTTACGCAGTATTTT.

The chain has TRBV20-1 and TRBJ2-7; possible D gene TRBD1, 6 bases. Germline loops: CDR1 DFQATT, CDR2 SNEGSKA (reference sequence). CDR3 length: 13 residues. The CDR3 loop is CSARGSFRYEQYF. The CDR3 nucleotides read TGCAGCGCGAGGGGGTCCTTTCGGTACGAGCAGTACTTC.

This sequence joins TRBV10-3 and TRBJ2-7, with D possibly being TRBD2 (6 bases). The germline gives CDR1 ENHRY, CDR2 SYGVKD. The V gene lost 3 bases and the J gene lost 7 bases, with 19 bases spanning the gap. The CDR3 runs to 15 residues. The CDR3 loop is CAISEWDSPVVEQYF. The CDR3 region has the DNA TGTGCCATCAGTGAATGGGACTCCCCGGTTGTGGAGCAGTACTTC.

The genes are TRBV2 and TRBJ2-5, with 8 bases lining up with TRBD2. The V segment lost 7 bases and the J segment 5 bases; nucleotides outside the gene matches: 9. There are 14 residues in the CDR3. The germline gives CDR1 SNHLY, CDR2 FYNNEI. The DNA for the CDR3 is TGTGCCAGCACTGCGCAAGCGGGAGTGGAGACCCAGTACTTC. This sequence encodes CASTAQAGVETQYF.

CDR3 DNA: TGCGCCAGCAGCCAAGATAAGTGGGGGGACTCCTACGAGCAGTACTTC. This sequence encodes CASSQDKWGDSYEQYF. The rearrangement joins TRBV4-1 to TRBJ2-7, with D possibly being TRBD2 (6 bases). From germline, CDR1 is MGHRA and CDR2 YSYEKL. CDR3 length: 16 residues. The germline V and J ends were trimmed by 0 bases and 0 bases, with 12 bases remaining between them.

This clonotype came up a few times. The chain employs TRBV2 and TRBJ2-7, with D possibly matching TRBD2 (5 bases). Deletions cut 7 bases from V and 3 bases from J, with 16 bases between. The germline gives CDR1 SNHLY, CDR2 FYNNEI. The CDR3 loop spans 14 amino acids. The CDR3 loop is CASTEAVYGYEQYF. For the CDR3, the DNA is TGTGCCAGCACCGAAGCGGTCTATGGCTACGAGCAGTACTTC.

CDR3 DNA sequence: TGCGCCAGCAGCCGCCCGGAAGGGTCAGATACGCAGTATTTT. This gives the protein CASSRPEGSDTQYF. This sequence joins TRBV5-1 and TRBJ2-3; D remains unclear. The V gene's germline CDR1 is SGHRS and CDR2 YFSETQ. The CDR3 is 14 amino acids. V shed 4 bases and J shed 4 bases, with 13 bases lying between them.

The gene calls are TRBV29-1 and TRBJ2-4; possible D gene TRBD2, 7 bases. V lost 6 bases to trimming and J lost 3 bases, with 15 bases between them. CDR1 is SQVTM, CDR2 ANQGSEA, per germline. The CDR3 has 14 amino acids. As DNA, the CDR3 is TGCAGCGTCGAACCGGGGGGCAACAAAAACATTCAGTACTTC. Amino acids: CSVEPGGNKNIQYF.

This clonotype has ten or more counts. The chain joins TRBV29-1 to TRBJ2-1; D remains ambiguous. Germline CDR1 SQVTM, CDR2 ANQGSEA. The CDR3 loop spans 14 amino acids. Trimming pared 4 bases from V and 0 bases from J, leaving 10 bases between. CDR3 DNA: TGCAGCGTTGGGCTACGTAGCTCCTACAATGAGCAGTTCTTC. Encoded protein: CSVGLRSSYNEQFF.

The chain uses TRBV12-3 or TRBV12-4 and TRBJ2-1; TRBD1 or TRBD2 may be the D gene (5 bases each). The V gene lost 7 bases and the J gene lost 12 bases, with 19 bases spanning the gap. This CDR3 contains 13 residues. For the CDR3, the DNA is TGTGCCAGCAAGTTGGGTGGGGGTTGGGGGCAGTTCTTC. It encodes CASKLGGGWGQFF.

This clonotype was detected ten times or more. V usage is TRBV29-1 and J usage is TRBJ2-5; possibly TRBD2 for D (6 bases). This CDR3 is 12 amino acids long. V shed 4 bases and J shed 5 bases, with 11 bases lying between them. Looked up from germline, CDR1 is SQVTM and CDR2 is ANQGSEA. CDR3 nucleotide sequence: TGCAGCGTTGTTCCGGGAGACGAGACCCAGTACTTC. Translation: CSVVPGDETQYF. Full variable domain (missing parts from reference TRBV29-1 and TRBJ2-5): SAVISQKPSRDICQRGTSLTIQCQVDSQVTMMFWYRQQPGQSLTLIATANQGSEATYESGFVIDKFPISRPNLTFSTLTVSNMSPEDSSIYLCSVVPGDETQYFGPGTRLLVL.

This clonotype has just a few counts. J is TRBJ2-7 and V is TRBV3-1, with D perhaps TRBD2 (6 bases). Germline CDR1 LGHDT, CDR2 YNNKEL (reference sequence). Trimming shortened V by 1 base and J by 1 base, and 11 bases separated the two germline ends. The CDR3 consists of 15 residues. Written as DNA, the CDR3 is TGTGCCAGCAGCCAAGTGCCGGGACTGTCCTACGAGCAGTACTTC. Translation: CASSQVPGLSYEQYF.

This chain links TRBV29-1 with TRBJ2-2; the D gene is possibly TRBD1 (6 bases). The V gene lost 4 bases and the J gene lost 4 bases, with 10 bases spanning the gap. CDR1 is SQVTM and CDR2 is ANQGSEA in the germline V gene. This CDR3 has 13 residues. The CDR3 DNA is TGCAGCGTTGGAAGGGACACCACCGGGGAGCTGTTTTTT. Protein: CSVGRDTTGELFF.

The chain carries TRBV24-1 and TRBJ2-5; TRBD1 matches 8 bases. The V segment lost 3 bases and the J segment 5 bases; nucleotides outside the gene matches: 7. The germline V gene has CDR1 KGHDR and CDR2 SFDVKD. The CDR3 runs 15 residues. The CDR3 DNA is TGTGCCACCAGTGATCAGGACAGGGCCGGGGAGACCCAGTACTTC. This gives the protein CATSDQDRAGETQYF.

The chain combines TRBV20-1 with TRBJ2-1; a possible D gene is TRBD1 (5 bases). The CDR3 has 13 residues. Trimming took off 5 bases at V and 4 bases at J, with 12 bases between the two ends. The germline gives CDR1 DFQATT, CDR2 SNEGSKA (reference sequence). The CDR3 protein is CSAWGRGYNEQFF. The CDR3 bases are TGCAGTGCTTGGGGTAGGGGTTACAATGAGCAGTTCTTC.

The V call is TRBV5-1, the J call TRBJ1-1; possibly TRBD1 for D (6 bases). V was trimmed by 3 bases and J by 1 base, leaving 16 bases between them. Germline lookup yields CDR1 SGHRS and CDR2 YFSETQ. CDR3 length equals 16 residues. CDR3 bases: TGCGCCAGCAGCTGGCAGGGGAGGGCATGGAACACTGAAGCTTTCTTT. As protein: CASSWQGRAWNTEAFF.